This T cell receptor beta chain came from a study of cytomegalovirus exposure and HLA in healthy donors. The study's findings and limits: Testing in vitro showed a few CMV-associated chains specific for CMV antigens. In the analysis, some V segments, TRBV6-2 and TRBV6-3 included, were excluded as indistinguishable. From TCR beta sequences, most subjects' HLA-A and HLA-B alleles were reportedly predicted accurately.

The PCR used 60 Vbeta and 13 Jbeta primers. Authors' analysis steps: Later, an analysis found about 80 million unique TCR beta chains, and roughly 10 million of these were shared. Repertoires were generated with immunoSEQ multiplex PCR, while TCRdb's copy carries only in-frame clones and drops some. The DNA gave D and trimming, while V, J and clone size come from that table. The sample lists approximately 100,000 clones, approximately 79% occurring once. Of note for this clone: What it recognizes is unknown.

Germline CDR1 reads MGHRA; CDR2 reads YSYEKL. The CDR3 runs to 15 residues. With V trimmed by 5 bases and J by 4 bases, 7 bases remained unmatched. The source is a middle-aged woman in good health and CMV-seronegative. The chain has TRBV4-1 and TRBJ1-5; TRBD1 matches at 8 bases. Sequenced: PBMCs. The CDR3 coding sequence is TGCGCCAGCAGCGACAGACAGGGGTGGAATCAGCCCCAGCATTTT. This encodes CASSDRQGWNQPQHF.